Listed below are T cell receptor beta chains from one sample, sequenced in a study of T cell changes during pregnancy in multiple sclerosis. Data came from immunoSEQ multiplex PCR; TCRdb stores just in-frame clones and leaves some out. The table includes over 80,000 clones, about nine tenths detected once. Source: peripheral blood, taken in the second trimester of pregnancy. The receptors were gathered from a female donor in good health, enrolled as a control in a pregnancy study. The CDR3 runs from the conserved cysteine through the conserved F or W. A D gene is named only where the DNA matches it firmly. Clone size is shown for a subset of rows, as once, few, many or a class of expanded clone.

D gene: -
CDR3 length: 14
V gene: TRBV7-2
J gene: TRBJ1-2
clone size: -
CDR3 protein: CASSPSGTNYGYTF
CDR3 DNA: TGTGCCAGCAGCCCCAGCGGGACTAACTATGGCTACACCTTC

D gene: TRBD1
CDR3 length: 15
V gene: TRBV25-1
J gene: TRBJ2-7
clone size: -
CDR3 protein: CASSAGTGGVYEQYF
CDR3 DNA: TGTGCCAGCAGTGCTGGGACAGGGGGTGTGTACGAGCAGTACTTC

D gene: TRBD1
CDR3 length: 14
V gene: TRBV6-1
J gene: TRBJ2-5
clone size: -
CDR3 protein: CASSRDRGRETQYF
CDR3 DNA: TGTGCCAGCAGTCGGGACAGGGGCAGGGAGACCCAGTACTTC

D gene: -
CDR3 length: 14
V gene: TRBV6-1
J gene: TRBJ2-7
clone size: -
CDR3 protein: CASSGVAASYEQYF
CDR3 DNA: TGTGCCAGCAGTGGAGTAGCGGCCTCCTACGAGCAGTACTTC

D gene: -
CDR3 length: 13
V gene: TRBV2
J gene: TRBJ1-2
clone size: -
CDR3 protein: CASSEPGRDGYTF
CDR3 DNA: TGTGCCAGCAGTGAACCTGGGAGGGATGGCTACACCTTC

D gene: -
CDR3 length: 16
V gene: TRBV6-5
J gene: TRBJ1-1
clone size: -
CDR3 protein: CASSWPPGGLNTEAFF
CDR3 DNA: TGTGCCAGCAGTTGGCCACCTGGGGGCCTGAACACTGAAGCTTTCTTT

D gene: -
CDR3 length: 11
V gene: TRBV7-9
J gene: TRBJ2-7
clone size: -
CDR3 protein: CASSVRDWAYF
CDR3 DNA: TGTGCCAGCAGCGTCCGGGACTGGGCGTACTTC

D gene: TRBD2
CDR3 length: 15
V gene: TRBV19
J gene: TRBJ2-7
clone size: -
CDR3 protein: CASSIPAGAFYEQYF
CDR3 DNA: TGTGCCAGTAGTATACCAGCGGGAGCCTTCTACGAGCAGTACTTC

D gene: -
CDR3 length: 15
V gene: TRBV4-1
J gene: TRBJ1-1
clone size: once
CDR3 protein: CASSQGWGGNTEAFF
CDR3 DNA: TGCGCCAGCAGCCAAGGGTGGGGGGGGAACACTGAAGCTTTCTTT

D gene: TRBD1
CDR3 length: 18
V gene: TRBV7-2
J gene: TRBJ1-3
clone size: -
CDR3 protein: CASSRSGGQVSSGNTIYF
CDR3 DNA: TGTGCCAGCAGCCGCAGCGGTGGACAGGTTAGCTCTGGAAACACCATATATTTT

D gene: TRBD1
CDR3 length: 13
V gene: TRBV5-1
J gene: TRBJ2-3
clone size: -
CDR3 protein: CASINRGTDTQYF
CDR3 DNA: TGCGCCAGCATCAACAGGGGGACAGATACGCAGTATTTT

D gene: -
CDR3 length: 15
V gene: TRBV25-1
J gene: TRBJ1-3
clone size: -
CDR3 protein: CASRGQGFSGNTIYF
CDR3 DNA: TGTGCCAGCAGGGGGCAGGGTTTCTCTGGAAACACCATATATTTT

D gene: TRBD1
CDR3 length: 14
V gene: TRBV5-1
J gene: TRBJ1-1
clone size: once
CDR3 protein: CASSLRQGDTEAFF
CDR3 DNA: TGCGCCAGCAGCCTCCGACAGGGAGACACTGAAGCTTTCTTT

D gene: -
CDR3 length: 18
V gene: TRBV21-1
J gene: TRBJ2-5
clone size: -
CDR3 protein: CASSNGPPGTAHQETQYF
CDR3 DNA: TGTGCCAGCAGCAATGGCCCCCCCGGGACAGCCCACCAAGAGACCCAGTACTTC

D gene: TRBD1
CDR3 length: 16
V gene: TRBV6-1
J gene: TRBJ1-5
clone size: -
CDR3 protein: CASSEIGTGGHQPQHF
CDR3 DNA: TGTGCCAGCAGTGAAATCGGGACAGGGGGTCATCAGCCCCAGCATTTT

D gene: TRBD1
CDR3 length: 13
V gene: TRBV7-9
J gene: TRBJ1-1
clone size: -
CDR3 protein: CASSLVRGREAFF
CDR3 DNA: TGTGCCAGCAGCTTAGTAAGGGGGCGGGAAGCTTTCTTT

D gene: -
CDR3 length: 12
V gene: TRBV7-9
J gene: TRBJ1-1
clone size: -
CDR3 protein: CASSLGSAEAFF
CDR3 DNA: TGTGCCAGCAGCTTAGGGTCGGCTGAAGCTTTCTTT

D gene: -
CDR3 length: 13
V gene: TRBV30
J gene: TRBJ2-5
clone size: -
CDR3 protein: CAESQGPSETQYF
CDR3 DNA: TGTGCCGAAAGCCAGGGGCCCTCGGAGACCCAGTACTTC

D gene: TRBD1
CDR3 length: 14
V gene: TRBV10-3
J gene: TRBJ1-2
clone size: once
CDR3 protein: CAISDQGALGGYTF
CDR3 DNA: TGTGCCATCAGTGATCAGGGGGCCCTCGGAGGCTACACCTTC

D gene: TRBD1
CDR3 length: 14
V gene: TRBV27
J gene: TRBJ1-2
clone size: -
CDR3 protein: CASRITGQGVGYTF
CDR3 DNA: TGTGCCAGCAGAATAACGGGACAGGGGGTTGGCTACACCTTC

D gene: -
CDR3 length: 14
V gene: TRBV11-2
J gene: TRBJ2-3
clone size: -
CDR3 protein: CASSPGQSTDTQYF
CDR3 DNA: TGTGCCAGCAGCCCCGGACAGAGCACAGATACGCAGTATTTT

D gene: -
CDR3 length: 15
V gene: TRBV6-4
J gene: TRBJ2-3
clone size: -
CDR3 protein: CASKGTAGAADTQYF
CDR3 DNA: TGTGCCAGCAAAGGGACAGCGGGAGCGGCAGATACGCAGTATTTT

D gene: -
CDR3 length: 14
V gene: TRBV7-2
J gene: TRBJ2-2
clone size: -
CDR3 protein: CASSLYRNTGELFF
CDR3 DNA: TGTGCCAGCAGCTTATACAGGAACACCGGGGAGCTGTTTTTT

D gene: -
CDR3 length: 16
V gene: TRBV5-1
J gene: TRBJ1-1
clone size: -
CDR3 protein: CASSLLTGTPNTEAFF
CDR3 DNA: TGCGCCAGCAGCCTCTTAACCGGGACACCGAACACTGAAGCTTTCTTT

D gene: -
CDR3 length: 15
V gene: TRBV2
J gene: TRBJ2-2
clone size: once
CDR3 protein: CATRTGTQNTGELFF
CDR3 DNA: TGTGCCACCCGGACCGGGACACAGAACACCGGGGAGCTGTTTTTT

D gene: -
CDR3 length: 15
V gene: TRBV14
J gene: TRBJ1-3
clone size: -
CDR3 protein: CASSHRASSGNTIYF
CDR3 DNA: TGTGCCAGCAGCCACAGGGCTAGCTCTGGAAACACCATATATTTT

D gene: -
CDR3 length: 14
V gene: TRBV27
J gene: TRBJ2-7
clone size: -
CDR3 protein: CASSLFPQADEQYF
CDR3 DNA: TGTGCCAGCAGTTTATTCCCTCAAGCCGACGAGCAGTACTTC

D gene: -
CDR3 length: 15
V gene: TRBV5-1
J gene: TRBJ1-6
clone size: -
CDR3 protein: CASSLTLQINSPLHF
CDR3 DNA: TGCGCCAGCAGCTTGACTCTACAGATAAATTCACCCCTCCACTTT

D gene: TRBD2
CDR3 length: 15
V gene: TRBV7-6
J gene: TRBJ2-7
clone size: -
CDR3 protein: CASSYGTSGSYEQYF
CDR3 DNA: TGTGCCAGCAGCTACGGGACTAGCGGTTCCTACGAGCAGTACTTC

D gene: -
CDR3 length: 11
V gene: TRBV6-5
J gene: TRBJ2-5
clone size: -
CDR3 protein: CASTRGQTQYF
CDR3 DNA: TGTGCCAGCACGCGGGGACAGACCCAGTACTTC

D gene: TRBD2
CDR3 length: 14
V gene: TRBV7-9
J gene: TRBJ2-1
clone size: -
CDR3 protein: CASSSGTSVNEQFF
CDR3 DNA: TGTGCCAGCAGCTCTGGGACTAGCGTCAATGAGCAGTTCTTC

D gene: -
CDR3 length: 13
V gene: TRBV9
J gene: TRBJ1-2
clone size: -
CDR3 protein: CASSRGQYSGYTF
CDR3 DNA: TGTGCCAGCAGCCGTGGACAGTACTCTGGCTACACCTTC

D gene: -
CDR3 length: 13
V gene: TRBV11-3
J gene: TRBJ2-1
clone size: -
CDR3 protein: CASSLYRDNEQFF
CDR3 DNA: TGTGCCAGCAGCTTATACAGGGACAATGAGCAGTTCTTC

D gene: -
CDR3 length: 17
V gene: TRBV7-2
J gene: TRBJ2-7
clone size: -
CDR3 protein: CASSFLPAGGRSYEQYF
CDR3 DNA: TGTGCCAGCAGCTTTCTTCCCGCCGGGGGGCGCTCCTACGAGCAGTACTTC

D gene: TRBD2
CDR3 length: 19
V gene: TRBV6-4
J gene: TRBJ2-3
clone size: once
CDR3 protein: CASSEKRVSEAGGQDTQYF
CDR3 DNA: TGTGCCAGCAGTGAAAAACGGGTATCCGAGGCGGGGGGTCAAGATACGCAGTATTTT

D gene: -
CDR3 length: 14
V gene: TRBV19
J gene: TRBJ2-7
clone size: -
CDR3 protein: CASGRGGTSYEQYF
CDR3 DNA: TGTGCCAGTGGTAGGGGGGGAACCTCCTACGAGCAGTACTTC

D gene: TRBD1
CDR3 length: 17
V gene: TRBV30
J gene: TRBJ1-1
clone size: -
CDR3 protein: CAWSPTSPDRVYTEAFF
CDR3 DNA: TGTGCCTGGAGTCCTACATCCCCAGACAGGGTATACACTGAAGCTTTCTTT

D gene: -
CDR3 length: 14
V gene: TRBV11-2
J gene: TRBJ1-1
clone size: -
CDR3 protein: CASSLRSPDTEAFF
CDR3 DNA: TGTGCCAGCAGCTTACGGTCTCCTGACACTGAAGCTTTCTTT

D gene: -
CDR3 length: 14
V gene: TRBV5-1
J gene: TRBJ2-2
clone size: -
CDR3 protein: CASSFQGNTGELFF
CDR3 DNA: TGCGCCAGCAGCTTTCAGGGAAACACCGGGGAGCTGTTTTTT

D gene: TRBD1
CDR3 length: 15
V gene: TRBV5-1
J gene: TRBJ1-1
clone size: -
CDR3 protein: CASSLTQGKGREAFF
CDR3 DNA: TGCGCCAGCAGTCTAACACAGGGGAAAGGTCGTGAAGCTTTCTTT

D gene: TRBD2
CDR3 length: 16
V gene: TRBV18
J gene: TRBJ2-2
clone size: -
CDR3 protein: CASSPLAGSNTGELFF
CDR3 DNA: TGTGCCAGCTCCCCACTAGCGGGGTCGAACACCGGGGAGCTGTTTTTT

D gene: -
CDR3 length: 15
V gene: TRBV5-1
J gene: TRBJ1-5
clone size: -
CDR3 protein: CASSFGAGSNQPQHF
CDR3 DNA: TGCGCCAGCAGCTTTGGGGCAGGGAGCAATCAGCCCCAGCATTTT

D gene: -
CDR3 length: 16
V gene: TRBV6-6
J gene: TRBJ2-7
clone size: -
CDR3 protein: CASSRTGSLSSYEQYF
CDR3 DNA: TGTGCCAGCAGCCGCACCGGGTCGCTCAGCTCCTACGAGCAGTACTTC